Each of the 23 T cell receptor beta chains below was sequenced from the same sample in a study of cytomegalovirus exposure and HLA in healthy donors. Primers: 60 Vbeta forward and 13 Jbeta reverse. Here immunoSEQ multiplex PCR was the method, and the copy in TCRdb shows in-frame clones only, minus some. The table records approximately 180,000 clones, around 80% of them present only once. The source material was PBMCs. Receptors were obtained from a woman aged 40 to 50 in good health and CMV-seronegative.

CDR3 region: CARWIRLYSYYEQYV. In nucleotides, the CDR3 is TGCGCCAGGTGGATAAGATTATATTCTTACTACGAGCAGTACGTC. The V and J genes are TRBV10-1 and TRBJ2-7; D is undetermined. Germline loops: CDR1 WNHNN, CDR2 SYGVQD (reference sequence). The length of the CDR3 is 15 residues. V was trimmed by 9 bases and J by 3 bases, leaving 21 bases between them.

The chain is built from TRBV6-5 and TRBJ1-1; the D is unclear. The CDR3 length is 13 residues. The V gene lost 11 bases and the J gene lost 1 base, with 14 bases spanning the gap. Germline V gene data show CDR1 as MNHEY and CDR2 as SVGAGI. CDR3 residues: CAGGEVPNTEAFF. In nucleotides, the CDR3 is TGTGCCGGTGGGGAGGTACCGAACACTGAAGCTTTCTTT.

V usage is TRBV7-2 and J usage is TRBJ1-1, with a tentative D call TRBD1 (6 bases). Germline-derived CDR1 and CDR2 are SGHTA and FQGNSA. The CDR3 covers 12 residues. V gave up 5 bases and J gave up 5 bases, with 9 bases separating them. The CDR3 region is CASSRTGTEAFF. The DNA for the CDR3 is TGTGCCAGCAGCCGCACAGGGACTGAAGCTTTCTTT.

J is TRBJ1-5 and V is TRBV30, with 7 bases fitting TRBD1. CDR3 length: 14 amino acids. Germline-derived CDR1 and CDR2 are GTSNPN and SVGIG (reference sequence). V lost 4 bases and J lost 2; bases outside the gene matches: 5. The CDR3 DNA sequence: TGTGCCTGGAACAGTGGACAGGGCAATCAGCCCCAGCATTTT. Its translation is CAWNSGQGNQPQHF.

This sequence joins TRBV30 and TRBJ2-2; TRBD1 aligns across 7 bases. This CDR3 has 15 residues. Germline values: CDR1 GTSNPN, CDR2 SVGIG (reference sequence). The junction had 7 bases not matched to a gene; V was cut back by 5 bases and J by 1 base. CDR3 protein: CAWGLGQENTGELFF. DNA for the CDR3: TGTGCCTGGGGACTTGGACAGGAGAACACCGGGGAGCTGTTTTTT.

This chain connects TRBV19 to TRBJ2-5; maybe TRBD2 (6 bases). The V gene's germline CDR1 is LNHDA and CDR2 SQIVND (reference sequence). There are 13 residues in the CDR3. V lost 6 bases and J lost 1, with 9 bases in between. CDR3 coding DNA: TGTGCCAGTAGCTGGACTATCCAAGAGACCCAGTACTTC. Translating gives CASSWTIQETQYF.

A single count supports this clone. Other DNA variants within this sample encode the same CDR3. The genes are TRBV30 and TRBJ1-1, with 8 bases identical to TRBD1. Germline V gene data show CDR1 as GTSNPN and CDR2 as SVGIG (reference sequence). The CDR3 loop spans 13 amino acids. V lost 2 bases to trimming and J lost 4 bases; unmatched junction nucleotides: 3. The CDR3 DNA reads TGTGCCTGGAGTTCTACAGGGGGCACTGAAGCTTTCTTT. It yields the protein CAWSSTGGTEAFF.

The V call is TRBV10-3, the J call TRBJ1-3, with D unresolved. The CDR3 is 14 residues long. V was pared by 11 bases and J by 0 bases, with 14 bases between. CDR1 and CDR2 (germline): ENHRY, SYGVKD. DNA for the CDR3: TGTGCCCTTCGGGTAGAACTCTCTGGAAACACCATATATTTT. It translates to CALRVELSGNTIYF.

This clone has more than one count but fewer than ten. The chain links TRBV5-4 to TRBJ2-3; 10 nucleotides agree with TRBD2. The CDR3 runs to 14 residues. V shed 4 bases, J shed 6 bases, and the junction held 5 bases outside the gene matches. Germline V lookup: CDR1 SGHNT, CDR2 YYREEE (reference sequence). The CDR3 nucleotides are TGTGCCAGCAGCGCAGCGGGAGGGGCCGATACGCAGTATTTT. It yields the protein CASSAAGGADTQYF.

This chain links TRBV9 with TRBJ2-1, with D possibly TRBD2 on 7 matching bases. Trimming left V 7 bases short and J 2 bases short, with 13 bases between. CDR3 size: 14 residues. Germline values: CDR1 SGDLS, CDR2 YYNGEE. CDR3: CASGGGGTYNEQFF. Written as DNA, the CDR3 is TGTGCCAGCGGGGGGGGCGGGACCTACAATGAGCAGTTCTTC.

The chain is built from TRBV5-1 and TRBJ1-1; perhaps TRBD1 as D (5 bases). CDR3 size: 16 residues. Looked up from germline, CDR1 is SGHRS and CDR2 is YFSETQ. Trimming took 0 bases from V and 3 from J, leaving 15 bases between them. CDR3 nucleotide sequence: TGCGCCAGCAGCTTGGAGGTCAGGGCCGAGTACACTGAAGCTTTCTTT. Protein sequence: CASSLEVRAEYTEAFF.

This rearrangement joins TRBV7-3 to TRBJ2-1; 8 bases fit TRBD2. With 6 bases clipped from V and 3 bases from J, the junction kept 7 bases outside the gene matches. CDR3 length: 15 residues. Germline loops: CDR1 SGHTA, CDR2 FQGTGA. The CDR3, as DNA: TGTGCCAGCAGTCCCAGCGGGAGTGGCTACAATGAGCAGTTCTTC. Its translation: CASSPSGSGYNEQFF.

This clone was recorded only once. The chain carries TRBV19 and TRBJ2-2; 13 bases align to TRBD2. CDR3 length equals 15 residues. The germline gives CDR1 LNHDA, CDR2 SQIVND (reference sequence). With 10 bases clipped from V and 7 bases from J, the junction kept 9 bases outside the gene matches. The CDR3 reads CATAGLAGVIGELFF. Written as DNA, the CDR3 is TGTGCCACCGCCGGACTAGCGGGAGTGATCGGGGAGCTGTTTTTT. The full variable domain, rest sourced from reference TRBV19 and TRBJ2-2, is DGGITQSPKYLFRKEGQNVTLSCEQNLNHDAMYWYRQDPGQGLRLIYYSQIVNDFQKGDIAEGYSVSREKKESFPLTVTSAQKNPTAFYLCATAGLAGVIGELFFGEGSRLTVL.

The CDR3 DNA reads as TGTGCCAGTAGTACACAAGCATTCAGGGGGGATAACTATGGCTACACCTTC. Translation gives CASSTQAFRGDNYGYTF. This chain connects TRBV19 to TRBJ1-2; 7 bases are shared with TRBD1. Unmatched junction bases numbered 12, after V lost 4 bases and J lost 1 base. Germline CDR1 is LNHDA and CDR2 is SQIVND (reference sequence). The CDR3 has 17 residues.

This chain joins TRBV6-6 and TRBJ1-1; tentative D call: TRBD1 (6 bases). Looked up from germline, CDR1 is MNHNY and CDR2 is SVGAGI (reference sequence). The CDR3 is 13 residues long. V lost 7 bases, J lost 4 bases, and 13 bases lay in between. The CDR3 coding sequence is TGTGCCAGCATTCGACCAGGGGTCACTGAAGCTTTCTTT. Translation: CASIRPGVTEAFF.

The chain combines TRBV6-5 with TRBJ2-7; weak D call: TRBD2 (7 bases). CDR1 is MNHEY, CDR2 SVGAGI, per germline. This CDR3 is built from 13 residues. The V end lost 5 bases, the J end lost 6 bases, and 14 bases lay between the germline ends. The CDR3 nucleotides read TGTGCCAGCAGTCTGGGGGGGCACGGCGAGCAGTACTTC. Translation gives CASSLGGHGEQYF.

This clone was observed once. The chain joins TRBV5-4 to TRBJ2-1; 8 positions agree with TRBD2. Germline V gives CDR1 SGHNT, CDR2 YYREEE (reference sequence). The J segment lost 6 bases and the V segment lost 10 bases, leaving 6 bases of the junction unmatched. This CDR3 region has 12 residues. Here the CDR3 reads CAGVGTSNEQFF. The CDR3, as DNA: TGTGCCGGAGTGGGGACTAGCAATGAGCAGTTCTTC.

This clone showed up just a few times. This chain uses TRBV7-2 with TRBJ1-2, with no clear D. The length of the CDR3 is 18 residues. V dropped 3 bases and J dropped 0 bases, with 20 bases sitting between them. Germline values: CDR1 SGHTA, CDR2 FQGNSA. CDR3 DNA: TGTGCCAGCAGCTTGAGGGTTCAGGTCCTCAAGCCTAACTATGGCTACACCTTC. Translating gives CASSLRVQVLKPNYGYTF.

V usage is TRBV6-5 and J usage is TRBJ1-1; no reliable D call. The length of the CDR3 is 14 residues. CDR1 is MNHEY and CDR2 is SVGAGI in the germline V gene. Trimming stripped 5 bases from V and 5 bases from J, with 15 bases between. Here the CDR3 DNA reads TGTGCCAGCAGTGAACTCGTCCCGGGGACTGAAGCTTTCTTT. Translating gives CASSELVPGTEAFF.

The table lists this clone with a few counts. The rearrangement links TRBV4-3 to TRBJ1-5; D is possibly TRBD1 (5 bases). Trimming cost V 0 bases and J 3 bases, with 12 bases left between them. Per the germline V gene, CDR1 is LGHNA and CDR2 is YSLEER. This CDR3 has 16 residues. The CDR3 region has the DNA TGCGCCAGCAGCCAAGATATAGGGGTGAACAATCAGCCCCAGCATTTT. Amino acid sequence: CASSQDIGVNNQPQHF.

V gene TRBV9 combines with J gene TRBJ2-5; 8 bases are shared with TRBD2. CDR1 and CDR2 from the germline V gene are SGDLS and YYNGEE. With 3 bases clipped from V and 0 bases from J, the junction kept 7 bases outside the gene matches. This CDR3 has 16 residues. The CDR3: CASSASSGRYQETQYF. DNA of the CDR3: TGTGCCAGCAGCGCCTCTAGCGGGCGGTACCAAGAGACCCAGTACTTC.

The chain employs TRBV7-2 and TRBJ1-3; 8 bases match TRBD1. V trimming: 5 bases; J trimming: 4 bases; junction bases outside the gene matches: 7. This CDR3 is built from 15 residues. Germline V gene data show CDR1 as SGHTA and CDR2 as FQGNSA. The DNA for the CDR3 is TGTGCCAGCAGCGCAACGACAGGGGCAGGAAACACCATATATTTT. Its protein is CASSATTGAGNTIYF.

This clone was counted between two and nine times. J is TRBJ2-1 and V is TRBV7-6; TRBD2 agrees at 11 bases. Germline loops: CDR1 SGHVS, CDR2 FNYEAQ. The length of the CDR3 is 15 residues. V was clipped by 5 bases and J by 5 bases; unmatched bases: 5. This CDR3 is CASSPPGLADNEQFF. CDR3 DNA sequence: TGTGCCAGCAGCCCGCCGGGACTAGCGGACAATGAGCAGTTCTTC.